This T cell receptor beta chain was recorded in a study of blood T cell repertoires in COVID-19. Germline V gene sequence: CDR1 MGHDK, CDR2 SYGVNS. The CDR3 totals 14 residues. V was clipped by 3 bases and J by 7 bases; unmatched bases: 7. Some clones are missing from TCRdb's copy, which holds only in-frame ones; the method was immunoSEQ multiplex PCR. The sample gives a few hundred thousand clones, about four fifths of which show up once; around 5.1% is in the top ten. Source material: PBMCs or T cells enriched from blood (not recorded which). The rearrangement joins TRBV25-1 to TRBJ1-2; 8 nucleotides match TRBD1. The clonotype was recovered from a woman aged 45-65 years who had recovered from COVID-19. For the CDR3, the DNA is TGTGCCAGCAGTGAGCCGGACAGGGTTTCTGGCTACACCTTC. It specifies CASSEPDRVSGYTF.